This T cell receptor beta chain was retrieved from a study of blood T cell repertoires in COVID-19. Overall study: Sites in the United States, Italy and Spain provided acute and convalescent COVID-19 samples.

The germline V gene has CDR1 GTSNPN and CDR2 SVGIG (reference sequence). This CDR3 comprises 15 residues. Trimming stripped 2 bases from V and 1 base from J, with 15 bases between. TCRdb's copy holds only in-frame clones and misses some; the assay was immunoSEQ multiplex PCR. The data show tens of thousands of clones, about 90% seen once. The sequence came from a human donor in a cohort sampled during active COVID-19. The specimen was peripheral blood. The V gene is TRBV30, the J gene TRBJ2-7; TRBD1 is a possible D gene (6 bases). The CDR3 loop reads CAWSSPWTASYEQYV. The CDR3 nucleotides read TGTGCCTGGAGTAGCCCATGGACAGCTTCCTACGAGCAGTACGTC.